A selection of T cell receptor beta chains follows, all from one sample in a study of blood T cell repertoires in COVID-19. Only in-frame clones appear in the TCRdb table, and some are missing; sequencing was by immunoSEQ multiplex PCR. The repertoire holds roughly 250,000 clones, less than 90% seen once, with about 4% in the top ten. The sequenced sample was peripheral blood. These receptors came from a man in his sixties who had recovered from COVID-19. Each CDR3 is given with its conserved first and last residue. The D gene is left open where the match is weak. Not every row has a clone size; where given, it reads once, few, many or a size class.

D gene	V gene	clone size	J gene	CDR3 DNA	CDR3 protein
.	TRBV11-3	.	TRBJ1-6	TGTGCCAGCAGCCCGGGGAGGAAATGGGCACCCCTCCACTTT	CASSPGRKWAPLHF
.	TRBV5-1	.	TRBJ2-3	TGCGCCAGCAAGATAGAATTGTTTAGCACAGATACGCAGTATTTT	CASKIELFSTDTQYF
.	TRBV7-9	.	TRBJ2-5	TGTGCCAGCAGCAGGACTTCGATTGGAGAGACCCAGTACTTC	CASSRTSIGETQYF
TRBD2	TRBV11-3	.	TRBJ2-1	TGTGCCAGCAGCTTGGCGGGGGGAAAATTCTTC	CASSLAGGKFF
.	TRBV5-4	.	TRBJ2-1	TGTGCCAGCAGCTCCGAGAACAGGTACAATGAGCAGTTCTTC	CASSSENRYNEQFF
.	TRBV7-9	.	TRBJ1-2	TGTGCCAGCAGCCAGACAGGAGGCGGCTACACCTTC	CASSQTGGGYTF
TRBD2	TRBV6-1	.	TRBJ2-5	TGTGCCAGCAGTGGGCTAGCGGGGGGCCGTACTCGAGAGACCCAGTACTTC	CASSGLAGGRTRETQYF
TRBD1	TRBV19	once	TRBJ2-6	TGTGCCAGTAATCCACAGGGGGCTGGGGCCAACGTCCTGACTTTC	CASNPQGAGANVLTF
.	TRBV13	.	TRBJ2-7	TGTGCCAGCAGCTTAATCCGGGGGGCCAACTACGAGCAGTACTTC	CASSLIRGANYEQYF
.	TRBV19	few	TRBJ1-5	TGTGCCAGTAGTAGGGTGACAGGTGGCAATCAGCCCCAGCATTTT	CASSRVTGGNQPQHF
TRBD1	TRBV5-6	.	TRBJ2-5	TGTGCCAGCAGCAGAAAGACAGGGGCCCAAGAGACCCAGTACTTC	CASSRKTGAQETQYF
TRBD1	TRBV5-5	.	TRBJ1-4	TGTGCCAGCAGCTCCGGGACAGCTGGTACTGAAAAACTGTTTTTT	CASSSGTAGTEKLFF
TRBD1	TRBV7-2	.	TRBJ1-1	TGTGCCAGCAGCTTAGGGACAGGGGGCGAGGCTTTCTTT	CASSLGTGGEAFF
TRBD1	TRBV5-1	.	TRBJ2-3	TGCGCCAGCAGCTTGTTCGGGACAGGAAGAAAAGATACGCAGTATTTT	CASSLFGTGRKDTQYF
.	TRBV6-5	.	TRBJ2-3	TGTGCCAGCAGTTCCATAGATACGCAGTATTTT	CASSSIDTQYF
TRBD1	TRBV5-6	.	TRBJ2-5	TGTGCCAGCAGCGCAACAGGGGGTGGAGAGACCCAGTACTTC	CASSATGGGETQYF
TRBD1	TRBV20-1	.	TRBJ2-3	TGCAGTGCTAGTAGGGACAGGGGAGTATATACAGATACGCAGTATTTT	CSASRDRGVYTDTQYF
.	TRBV27	.	TRBJ1-5	TGTGCCAGCAGCCCCGGGGGGGATAGCAATCAGCCCCAGCATTTT	CASSPGGDSNQPQHF
.	TRBV5-1	.	TRBJ1-1	TGCGCCAGCAGCTTTACAGAGAACACTGAAGCTTTCTTT	CASSFTENTEAFF
TRBD2	TRBV9	.	TRBJ2-1	TGTGCCAGCAGCGTAGTTCGCGGGGGGGAACCGTACAATGAGCAGTTCTTC	CASSVVRGGEPYNEQFF
.	TRBV7-2	.	TRBJ1-1	TGTGCCAGCAGCACACAGGAGAACACTGAAGCTTTCTTT	CASSTQENTEAFF
TRBD1	TRBV9	few	TRBJ2-7	TGTGCCAGCAGCCCCGGACAGGGCCCCTTCTACGAGCAGTACTTC	CASSPGQGPFYEQYF
.	TRBV6-6	.	TRBJ1-5	TGTGCCAGCGGAGAAAGGTCAACTCATCAGCCCCAGCATTTT	CASGERSTHQPQHF
.	TRBV4-1	.	TRBJ2-7	TGCGCCAGCAGCCAAGTGGCTAGCTATTTCGAGCAGTACTTC	CASSQVASYFEQYF
TRBD2	TRBV15	.	TRBJ2-7	TGTGCCACCCAATCTAGCGGCTCCTACGAGCAGTACTTC	CATQSSGSYEQYF
TRBD2	TRBV2	.	TRBJ2-5	TGTGCCAGCAGTGAGGGGGTAGCGGGGGAGACCCAGTACTTC	CASSEGVAGETQYF
.	TRBV15	.	TRBJ2-7	TGTGCCACCAGCAGAGATGGGTTAGCAGAGTACTTC	CATSRDGLAEYF
.	TRBV9	.	TRBJ2-7	TGTGCCAGCAGCGAGGGGTCCAGGGCGTCCCACGAGCAGTACTTC	CASSEGSRASHEQYF
.	TRBV18	.	TRBJ1-1	TGTGCCAGCTCAAGCCAGGGTGAAGCTTTCTTT	CASSSQGEAFF
.	TRBV7-8	.	TRBJ2-3	TGTGCCAGCAGCTTAGGCGCAGATACGCAGTATTTT	CASSLGADTQYF
.	TRBV7-6	.	TRBJ2-7	TGTGCCAGCAGCTTAGAAGCTCAGGGTAGTGGTAGCTCCTACGAGCAGTACTTC	CASSLEAQGSGSSYEQYF
.	TRBV12-3/TRBV12-4	.	TRBJ1-5	TGTGCCAGCAACTCACAGGGATTCCAGCCCCAGCATTTT	CASNSQGFQPQHF
.	TRBV25-1	.	TRBJ1-2	TGTGCCAGCAGTGAAAGGGAGGTTCGGGGCTACACCTTC	CASSEREVRGYTF
TRBD1	TRBV27	few	TRBJ1-2	TGTGCCAGCGGAAGGGACAGGGCGACCTACGCATATGGCTACACCTTC	CASGRDRATYAYGYTF
.	TRBV19	.	TRBJ1-2	TGTGCCGGCTCCGGGAAGGATGACTATGGCTACACCTTC	CAGSGKDDYGYTF
.	TRBV5-1	.	TRBJ2-7	TGCGCCAGCAACCACTATGGGCAGGGATATGACGAGCAGTACTTC	CASNHYGQGYDEQYF
TRBD2	TRBV6-4	.	TRBJ2-3	TGTGCCAGCAGTGACTCGGCTAGCGGGGGCACAGATACGCAGTATTTT	CASSDSASGGTDTQYF
TRBD2	TRBV2	.	TRBJ2-1	TGTGCCAGCAGTGAACAGGGACTAAGTCGGAATGAGCAGTTCTTC	CASSEQGLSRNEQFF
.	TRBV5-1	.	TRBJ1-2	TGCGCCAGCAGCTGGGACACCTCTAACTATGGCTACACCTTC	CASSWDTSNYGYTF
.	TRBV9	.	TRBJ1-1	TGTGCCAGCAGCGCAAACAGCTTCGATGAAGCTTTCTTT	CASSANSFDEAFF
.	TRBV4-2	.	TRBJ1-2	TGTGCCAGCAGCCAAGACGTGGGCAGGACTAACTATGGCTACACCTTC	CASSQDVGRTNYGYTF
TRBD1	TRBV2	.	TRBJ1-5	TGTGCCAGCAGTGTTAGTTGGGACAGGGTGGACCAGCCCCAGCATTTT	CASSVSWDRVDQPQHF
TRBD1	TRBV14	.	TRBJ1-1	TGTGCCAGTCGTAAACAGGGGGTAACTGAAGCTTTCTTT	CASRKQGVTEAFF
.	TRBV5-1	.	TRBJ1-2	TGCGCCAGCAGCTTGGGAACAAACTATGGCTACACCTTC	CASSLGTNYGYTF
TRBD1	TRBV7-2	once	TRBJ2-7	TGTGCCAGCAGCCTAAACAGGGGCGAGCAGTACTTC	CASSLNRGEQYF
.	TRBV5-1	.	TRBJ1-4	TGCGCCAGCAGCTTGGCTCCGGGACTGGCTGAAAAACTGTTTTTT	CASSLAPGLAEKLFF
TRBD1	TRBV9	.	TRBJ1-2	TGTGCCAGCAGCGGAACAGGGGAAGGCTACACCTTC	CASSGTGEGYTF
TRBD1	TRBV7-8	.	TRBJ1-2	TGTGCCAGCAGCGTAACGGGACAGCTTGGCTACACCTTC	CASSVTGQLGYTF
TRBD1	TRBV5-4	.	TRBJ1-2	TGTGCCAGCAGTCCTGACAGGGACTATGGCTACACCTTC	CASSPDRDYGYTF
.	TRBV18	few	TRBJ1-5	TGTGCCAGCTCACCAGAGGGAGAGGGCAATCAGCCCCAGCATTTT	CASSPEGEGNQPQHF
TRBD1	TRBV19	few	TRBJ2-7	TGTGCCAGTAGTCTGGGACAGGGCGCCGAGCAGTACTTC	CASSLGQGAEQYF
TRBD2	TRBV9	.	TRBJ2-1	TGTGCCAGCAGCGTAGCTAGCGGGGTGGACAATGAGCAGTTCTTC	CASSVASGVDNEQFF
TRBD1	TRBV6-6	.	TRBJ2-2	TGTGCCAGCAGTCGGACCGGGACAGGGGTTCGATCCGGGGAGCTGTTTTTT	CASSRTGTGVRSGELFF
.	TRBV7-8	.	TRBJ2-3	TGTGCCAGCAGCCATGGAGAAAGTCGGAGCACAGATACGCAGTATTTT	CASSHGESRSTDTQYF
TRBD2	TRBV3-1/TRBV3-2	.	TRBJ2-3	TGTGCCAGCAGCCAAGGCGCGGGGGTCGCAGATACGCAGTATTTT	CASSQGAGVADTQYF
.	TRBV7-9	.	TRBJ1-3	TGTGCCAGCAGCTTAGTTGCAGCAGGTGGAAACACCATATATTTT	CASSLVAAGGNTIYF
TRBD2	TRBV3-1/TRBV3-2	.	TRBJ2-3	TGTGCCAGCAGCCAAGCTAGCGGGGGACCCGTCCAATCTACGCAGTATTTT	CASSQASGGPVQSTQYF
.	TRBV3-1/TRBV3-2	.	TRBJ1-4	TGTGCCAGCAGCCCCCGGACAGCTCTCTTTGCAACTAATGAAAAACTGTTTTTT	CASSPRTALFATNEKLFF